What follows describes a single TCR beta chain. Its antigen is currently not known. The CDR3 starts with the cysteine, ends with the phenylalanine, and has 14 residues. No DNA sequence was recorded. The germline V gene encodes CDR1 SGHRS and CDR2 YFSETQ. The sample comes from a study of CXCR3-negative and CXCR3-positive naive CD8 T cells (dated by TCRdb to the late 2010s). Some background on the complete study: In total, 130 million to 150 million TRB reads were obtained, or roughly 1.5 +/- 0.3 million reads per library. The diversity and physicochemical repertoire analyses included ten to eleven donors pooled from two independent experiments. The TRBV-TRBJ cluster analysis covered naive subsets from 5 donors and memory cells from 3 donors. Findings and caveats that apply to the study as a whole: Freshly isolated PBMCs were used for most assays because CXCR3 expression went down partially after cryopreservation. Both naive subsets had comparably high repertoire diversity, while memory CD8+ T cells had much lower repertoire diversity. Because surface CD5, which is linked to self-reactivity in mice, was comparable between the naive subsets, TCR interaction strength was also inferred from TRB CDR3 physicochemical properties. Compared with CXCR3-negative naive cells, CXCR3-positive naive cells had TRB CDR3s with higher hydrophobicity (lower Kidera factor 4), lower energy, and higher strength and volume indices. Within the same donor, TRBV-TRBJ usage looked similar between naive CXCR3-negative and CXCR3-positive cells, but memory cells had distinct patterns.

The run used a NextSeq 550. The Human TCR Profiling Kit (MiLaboratory) was used to make UMI-labeled 5' RACE TRB cDNA libraries. The full amount of extracted RNA was used for cDNA synthesis, and the full amount of resulting cDNA was used for PCR amplification. Libraries were prepared in parallel with an identical number of PCR cycles. As for the original processing: With a minimum of two reads required per UMI, MIGEC and MiXCR pulled out about 52,000 +/- 9,100 unique UMI-labeled TRB cDNA molecules from each library. On average, each library contained 40,000 +/- 10,000 functional in-frame TRB CDR3 nucleotide clonotypes without stop codons. After downsampling to 5000 UMI-labeled TRB molecules per sample, diversity metrics, including normalized Shannon-Wiener and Chao1, were computed in VDJtools. VDJtools computed clonotype-size-weighted physicochemical properties of the central five CDR3 residues: interaction energy, strength, volume and Kidera factor 4. Reprocessed by TCRdb, the reads give a single entry per CDR3 protein sequence, without DNA. The V and J calls come from TCRdb's annotation, not from the publication. The record for this sample contains under 70,000 distinct CDR3 sequences. The ten largest clones take up around 4.9% of the sample.

For every CD8+ T cell subset, approximately 300,000 cells were flow-sorted straight into RLT lysis buffer, and each subset was sorted in triplicate. To exclude memory contaminants, naive CD8+ T cells were stringently defined as CD45RO-CCR7+CD27+CD95-. Using standard density gradient centrifugation, peripheral blood mononuclear cells were isolated from buffy coats. Naive CXCR3-negative and CXCR3-positive CD8+ T cells were flow-sorted on a FACSAria III. Total RNA was extracted from sorted cells using an RNeasy Mini Kit. The source of this sequence is a human donor in good health. Some clones in this sample may be carry-over from other donors' samples. Material: naive CXCR3+ CD8+ T cells from blood. The cell subset or site tag for this specimen amounts to: CD45RO-CCR7+CD27+CD95- naive CD8+ T cells expressing CXCR3 (TNR3+). Recombination connected TRBV5-1 to TRBJ2-1; the D call from TCRdb, TRBD2, cannot be confirmed without DNA. The CDR3 amino acid sequence is: CASSLDTLWNEQFF.